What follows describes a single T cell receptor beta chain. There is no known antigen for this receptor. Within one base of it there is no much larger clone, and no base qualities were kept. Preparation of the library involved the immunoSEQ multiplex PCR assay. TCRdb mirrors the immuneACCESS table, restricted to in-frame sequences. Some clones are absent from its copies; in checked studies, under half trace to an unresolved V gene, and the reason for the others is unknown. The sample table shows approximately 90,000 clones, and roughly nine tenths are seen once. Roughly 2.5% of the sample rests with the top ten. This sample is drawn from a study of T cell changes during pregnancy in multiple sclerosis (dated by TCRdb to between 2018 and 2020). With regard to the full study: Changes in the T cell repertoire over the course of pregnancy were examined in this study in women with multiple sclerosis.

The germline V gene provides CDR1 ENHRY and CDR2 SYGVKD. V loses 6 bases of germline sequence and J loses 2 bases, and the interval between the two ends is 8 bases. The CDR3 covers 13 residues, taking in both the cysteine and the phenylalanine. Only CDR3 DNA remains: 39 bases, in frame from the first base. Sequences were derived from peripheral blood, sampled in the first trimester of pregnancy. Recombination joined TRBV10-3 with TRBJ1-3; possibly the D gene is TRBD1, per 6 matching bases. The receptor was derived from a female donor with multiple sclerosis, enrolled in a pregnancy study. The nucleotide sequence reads TGTGCCATCAGGGGGGCCACTGGAAACACCATATATTTT. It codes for CAIRGATGNTIYF.